Listed below are T cell receptor beta chains from one sample, sequenced in a study of a mutant IDH1 vaccine in newly diagnosed glioma. Here immunoSEQ multiplex PCR was the method, and the copy in TCRdb shows in-frame clones only, minus some. Altogether more than 35,000 clones are present, 60% to 85% being singletons, with the ten largest covering over 7.5%. These TCRs are of unknown antigen specificity. Material: PBMCs, obtained from a glioma patient whose treatment included an IDH1 peptide vaccine. The receptors stem from a man aged 40-49 years with glioma. Both conserved end residues are part of each CDR3. Each record gives: J gene, D gene, V gene, clone size, CDR3 DNA, CDR3 protein. D genes are given only for firm matches. Clone size, where shown, is once, few, many, or a class for clones that have expanded.

TRBJ2-3 | TRBD2 | TRBV6-8 | once | TGTGCCAGCAGAGGTGAGAGCGGGGATCGGGAGATAGCGGGTTATGTTACGCAGTATTTT | CASRGESGDREIAGYVTQYF
TRBJ2-5 | TRBD2 | TRBV5-6 | . | TGTGCCAGCAGCTTGGGCCTAGCGGGAGGGTTAAAAGAGACCCAGTACTTC | CASSLGLAGGLKETQYF
TRBJ2-7 | . | TRBV4-1 | medium-sized | TGCGCCAGCAGTCCGGCGGACATCAGCTCCTACGAGCAGTACTTC | CASSPADISSYEQYF
TRBJ1-1 | . | TRBV14 | few | TGTGCCAGCAGCCAAGTTCCAGGGACGAACACTGAAGCTTTCTTT | CASSQVPGTNTEAFF
TRBJ2-2 | . | TRBV7-2 | . | TGTGCCAGCAGCTTCGACAGAACGAGGGCCGGGGAGCTGTTTTTT | CASSFDRTRAGELFF
TRBJ1-2 | TRBD1 | TRBV4-1 | . | TGCGCCAGCAGGGACACCGGGACAGCTAACTATGGCTACACCTTC | CASRDTGTANYGYTF
TRBJ2-7 | . | TRBV27 | . | TGTGCCAGCAGTTTAAGGGGCGGTTCTACCTACGAGCAGTACTTC | CASSLRGGSTYEQYF
TRBJ2-1 | TRBD2 | TRBV10-1 | . | TGCGCCAGCACCCCAGGTAGCGGGAAATACAATGAGCAGTTCTTC | CASTPGSGKYNEQFF
TRBJ2-1 | TRBD1 | TRBV6-5 | . | TGTGCCAGCAGTTGGAGACAGGGTGGGCTGCATGAGCAGTTCTTC | CASSWRQGGLHEQFF
TRBJ2-2 | . | TRBV21-1 | . | TGTGCCAGCAGCTTACGAGGGGATACCGGGGAGCTGTTTTTT | CASSLRGDTGELFF
TRBJ2-3 | . | TRBV4-1 | . | TGCGCCAGCAGCCACATATGGAACTCACCCCGTGAAGATACGCAGTATTTT | CASSHIWNSPREDTQYF
TRBJ1-1 | . | TRBV19 | . | TGTGCCAGTAGTATACAGGCGGCGAGCACTGAAGCTTTCTTT | CASSIQAASTEAFF
TRBJ1-5 | TRBD1 | TRBV30 | few | TGTGCCTGGAGTGTAGACAGGGGGTCCAATCAGCCCCAGCATTTT | CAWSVDRGSNQPQHF
TRBJ2-5 | TRBD2 | TRBV7-2 | . | TGTGCCAGCAGCGCAAGACTAGCGGGACAAGAGACCCAGTACTTC | CASSARLAGQETQYF
TRBJ1-6 | . | TRBV4-2 | . | TGTGCCAGCAGCCCCGGCCGGGGGGATAATTCACCCCTCCACTTT | CASSPGRGDNSPLHF
TRBJ1-2 | TRBD1 | TRBV27 | . | TGTGCCAGCAGTCCAGGGGGACAGACCTATGGCTACACCTTC | CASSPGGQTYGYTF